Shown below are 18 T cell receptor beta chains from a single sample sequenced in a study of CD4+ T cells in melanoma. TCRdb's table, derived via immunoSEQ multiplex PCR, lists solely in-frame clones and lacks some. Of about 6,700 clones in the sample, around 66% were seen once. The material sequenced was cells from a culture (not recorded whether cultured in vitro). These receptors all come from a human donor with melanoma.

This chain links TRBV7-3 with TRBJ2-2; no definite D call. There are 12 residues in the CDR3. Trimming left V 1 base short and J 7 bases short, with 4 bases between. Germline V gene lookup returns CDR1 SGHTA and CDR2 FQGTGA. CDR3 protein: CASSLMNGELFF. For the CDR3, the DNA is TGTGCCAGCAGCTTAATGAACGGGGAGCTGTTTTTT.

By sample fraction, this clone is medium-sized (0.01 to 0.1%). Other DNA sequences of this sample code for an identical CDR3. This sequence joins TRBV9 and TRBJ2-7; D is unresolved. The V and J ends lost 0 bases and 1 base respectively, with 5 bases between them. The CDR3 spans 13 residues. Germline V CDR1 and CDR2: SGDLS, YYNGEE. The CDR3 DNA follows: TGTGCCAGCAGCGTAGAAGGTTCCTACGAGCAGTACTTC. The encoded protein is CASSVEGSYEQYF.

This clone was seen a few times. V gene TRBV7-2 combines with J gene TRBJ2-7; TRBD2 aligns across 8 bases. Trimming at V came to 6 bases and at J to 5 bases, leaving 6 bases not matched to a gene. The CDR3 spans 13 residues. Per germline, CDR1 SGHTA and CDR2 FQGNSA. This CDR3 reads CASSYTGGNEQYF. In nucleotides, the CDR3 is TGTGCCAGCAGTTATACGGGAGGGAACGAGCAGTACTTC.

This chain uses TRBV5-1 with TRBJ2-5; D possibly matches TRBD1 or TRBD2 (6 bases each). V was trimmed by 0 bases and J by 4 bases, leaving 10 bases between them. Germline V gives CDR1 SGHRS, CDR2 YFSETQ. The CDR3 extends over 14 amino acids. CDR3 bases: TGCGCCAGCAGCTTGGAAGGGGGGTTAGAGACCCAGTACTTC. Its protein is CASSLEGGLETQYF.

The chain recombines TRBV4-3 with TRBJ2-1, with 7 bases identical to TRBD2. Trimming removed 3 bases from V and 6 bases from J; junction bases left unmatched: 2. CDR3 length: 13 amino acids. Germline assignment: CDR1 LGHNA and CDR2 YSLEER. The CDR3 bases are TGCGCCAGCAGCCATGGGACTATCAATGAGCAGTTCTTC. Its translation: CASSHGTINEQFF.

The table lists this clone with a count of one. The chain has TRBV18 and TRBJ1-2; TRBD1 agrees at 8 bases. V lost 3 bases, J lost 6 bases, and 6 bases stayed unmatched. Germline lookup yields CDR1 KGHSH and CDR2 LQKENI. The CDR3 covers 14 residues. In DNA form, the CDR3 reads TGTGCCAGCTCACCTACGGACAGGGTCGATGGCTACACCTTC. Protein: CASSPTDRVDGYTF.

This rearrangement joins TRBV27 to TRBJ2-2; 7 bases are a match to TRBD2. The CDR3 length is 13 residues. CDR1 and CDR2 from the germline V gene are MNHEY and SMNVEV (reference sequence). V trimming: 1 base; J trimming: 7 bases; junction bases outside the gene matches: 0. The CDR3: CASSLWGGGELFF. The DNA of the CDR3 is TGTGCCAGCAGTTTATGGGGGGGCGGGGAGCTGTTTTTT.

This chain uses TRBV6-5 with TRBJ2-7, with a weak D call TRBD1 (6 bases). The CDR3 length is 12 residues. Trimming took off 10 bases at V and 4 bases at J, with 14 bases between the two ends. The V gene's germline CDR1 is MNHEY and CDR2 SVGAGI. CDR3 bases: TGTGCCACCTGGATAACAGGGTACGAGCAGTACTTC. It yields the protein CATWITGYEQYF.

The chain couples TRBV6-2 or TRBV6-3 to TRBJ2-3, with no clear D. This CDR3 is built from 14 residues. CDR1 and CDR2 from the germline V gene are MNHEY and SVGEGT. With 4 bases removed from V and 6 bases from J, the gap between germline ends came to 14 bases. CDR3 loop: CASSWARGRDTQYF. CDR3 bases: TGTGCCAGCAGTTGGGCGCGAGGACGCGATACGCAGTATTTT.

The CDR3 spells CASSVIRPSNYGYTF. The CDR3, as DNA: TGTGCCAGCAGCGTGATTCGGCCCTCTAACTATGGCTACACCTTC. The chain has TRBV13 and TRBJ1-2; the D is unclear. Trimming took off 5 bases at V and 0 bases at J, with 13 bases between the two ends. CDR3 length: 15 residues. CDR1 is PRHDT and CDR2 is FYEKMQ in the germline V gene (reference sequence).

The V gene is TRBV29-1, the J gene TRBJ2-5; the D is unclear. V gave up 0 bases and J gave up 0 bases, with 14 bases separating them. The CDR3 is made up of 16 amino acids. Germline V gene data show CDR1 as SQVTM and CDR2 as ANQGSEA. For the CDR3, the DNA is TGCAGCGTTGAAGATTTGAGACAACGGTACCAAGAGACCCAGTACTTC. Amino acids: CSVEDLRQRYQETQYF.

The genes are TRBV30 and TRBJ1-5, with a weak D call TRBD1 (6 bases). The V end was cut by 1 base, the J end by 4 bases, with 8 bases between. The germline V gene encodes CDR1 GTSNPN and CDR2 SVGIG (reference sequence). The CDR3 contains 13 residues. CDR3 sequence: CAWSGQENQPQHF. CDR3 nucleotide sequence: TGTGCCTGGAGTGGACAGGAAAATCAGCCCCAGCATTTT.

The V and J genes are TRBV27 and TRBJ2-1; D gene unclear. Germline lookup yields CDR1 MNHEY and CDR2 SMNVEV (reference sequence). Deletions cut 7 bases from V and 0 bases from J, with 13 bases between. CDR3 length: 15 residues. Here the CDR3 DNA reads TGTGCCAGCAACAGTGGCACGAGCTCCTACAATGAGCAGTTCTTC. This encodes CASNSGTSSYNEQFF.

This chain links TRBV28 with TRBJ2-7; 12 bases line up with TRBD2. The CDR3 sequence is 13 residues long. Germline V gene sequence: CDR1 MDHEN, CDR2 SYDVKM. The ends lost 10 bases at V and 2 bases at J; junction bases unmatched: 3. Here the CDR3 reads CATRTSGAYEQYF. For the CDR3, the DNA is TGTGCCACCCGGACTAGCGGGGCCTACGAGCAGTACTTC.

V usage is TRBV14 and J usage is TRBJ1-3; perhaps TRBD1 as D (6 bases). The CDR3 runs 16 residues. Germline CDR1 SGHDN, CDR2 FVKESK. The ends were cut back, 5 bases at V and 3 bases at J, with 17 bases in the middle. CDR3 protein: CASSGAGGSIGNTIYF. The CDR3, as DNA: TGTGCCAGCAGCGGCGCGGGGGGCTCGATTGGAAACACCATATATTTT.

The chain carries TRBV29-1 and TRBJ1-5, with D possibly TRBD1 on 5 matching bases. The CDR3 spans 15 residues. V lost 6 bases and J 0 bases, leaving 15 bases between the germline ends. Germline V lookup: CDR1 SQVTM, CDR2 ANQGSEA. The DNA of the CDR3 is TGCAGCGTCGGGCTCCAGGGTGATAGCAATCAGCCCCAGCATTTT. Translation gives CSVGLQGDSNQPQHF.

This chain links TRBV4-1 with TRBJ2-1; TRBD1 is a possible D gene (6 bases). CDR1 is MGHRA, CDR2 YSYEKL, per germline. V was trimmed by 4 bases and J by 5 bases, leaving 9 bases between them. This CDR3 has 13 residues. CDR3 sequence: CASSRQAHNEQFF. The CDR3, as DNA: TGCGCCAGCAGCCGACAGGCCCACAATGAGCAGTTCTTC.

The chain couples TRBV5-1 to TRBJ1-2; D gene uncertain. Between the trimmed V and J ends, which lost 4 bases and 6 bases, there was a span of 10 bases. The CDR3 is 12 residues long. The germline V gene encodes CDR1 SGHRS and CDR2 YFSETQ. CDR3 bases: TGCGCCAGCAGCGAGGACGGTAATGGCTACACCTTC. This translates into CASSEDGNGYTF.